This record covers a single T cell receptor beta chain. This specimen belongs to a study of preoperative IRX-2 immunotherapy in early breast cancer. Profiled with immunoSEQ multiplex PCR; TCRdb holds only in-frame clones, not every one. The sample carries about 19,000 clones, approximately 86% recorded once. Deletions cut 3 bases from V and 5 bases from J, with 11 bases between. The CDR3 spans 14 residues. CDR1 MDHEN and CDR2 SYDVKM come from the germline V gene. Treatment reported: preoperative locoregional IRX-2 cytokine immunotherapy. Preoperative locoregional IRX-2 cytokine immunotherapy was tested in the phase Ib source study.

The receptor was derived from a human donor with breast cancer. Specimen: lymph node tissue, collected after IRX-2 immunotherapy. The genes are TRBV28 and TRBJ1-5, with a tentative D call TRBD1 (5 bases). The CDR3 region has the DNA TGTGCCAGCAGTTTTGTGGGGGGACATCAGCCCCAGCATTTT. It specifies CASSFVGGHQPQHF.